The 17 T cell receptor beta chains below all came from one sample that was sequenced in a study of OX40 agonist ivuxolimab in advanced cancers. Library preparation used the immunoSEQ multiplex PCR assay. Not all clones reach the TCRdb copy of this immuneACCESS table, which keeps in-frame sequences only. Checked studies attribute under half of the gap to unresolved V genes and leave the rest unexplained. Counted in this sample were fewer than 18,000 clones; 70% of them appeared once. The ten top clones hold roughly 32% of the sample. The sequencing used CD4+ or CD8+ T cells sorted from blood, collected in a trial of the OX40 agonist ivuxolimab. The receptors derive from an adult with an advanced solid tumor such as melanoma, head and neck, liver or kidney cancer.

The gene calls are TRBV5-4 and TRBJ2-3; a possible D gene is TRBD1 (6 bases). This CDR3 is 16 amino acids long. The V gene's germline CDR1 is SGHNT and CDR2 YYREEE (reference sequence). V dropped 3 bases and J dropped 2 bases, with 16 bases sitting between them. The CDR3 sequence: CASSSGTSRTTDTQYF. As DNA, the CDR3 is TGTGCCAGCAGCTCGGGGACAAGCAGGACCACAGATACGCAGTATTTT.

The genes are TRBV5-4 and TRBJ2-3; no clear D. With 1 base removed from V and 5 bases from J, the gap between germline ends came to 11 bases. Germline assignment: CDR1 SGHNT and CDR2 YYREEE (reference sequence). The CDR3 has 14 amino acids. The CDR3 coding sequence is TGTGCCAGCAGCTTGTTCGGAGTTTTAGATACGCAGTATTTT. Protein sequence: CASSLFGVLDTQYF.

The CDR3: CASSLGGQGPIYNEQFF. CDR3 nucleotides: TGTGCCAGCAGCTTAGGGGGACAGGGTCCTATCTACAATGAGCAGTTCTTC. This sequence joins TRBV5-5 and TRBJ2-1; TRBD1 matches 9 bases. Germline CDR1 SGHKS, CDR2 YYEKEE (reference sequence). V was clipped by 2 bases and J by 3 bases; unmatched bases: 9. The CDR3 sequence is 17 residues long. The whole variable domain, filled in from reference TRBV5-5 and TRBJ2-1, reads DAGVTQSPTHLIKTRGQQVTLRCSPISGHKSVSWYQQVLGQGPQFIFQYYEKEERGRGNFPDRFSARQFPNYSSELNVNALLLGDSALYLCASSLGGQGPIYNEQFFGPGTRLTVL.

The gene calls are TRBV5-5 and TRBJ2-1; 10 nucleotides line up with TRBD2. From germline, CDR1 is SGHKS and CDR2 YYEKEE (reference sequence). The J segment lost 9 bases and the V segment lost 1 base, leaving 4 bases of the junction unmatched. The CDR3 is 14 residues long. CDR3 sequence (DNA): TGTGCCAGCAGCTTGTTACTAGCGGGAAGTGAGCAGTTCTTC. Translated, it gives CASSLLLAGSEQFF.

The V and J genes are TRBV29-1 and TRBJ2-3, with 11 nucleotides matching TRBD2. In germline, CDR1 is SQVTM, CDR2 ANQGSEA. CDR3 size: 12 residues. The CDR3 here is CSTSGSTDTQYF. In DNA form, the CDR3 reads TGCAGTACTAGCGGGAGTACAGATACGCAGTATTTT.

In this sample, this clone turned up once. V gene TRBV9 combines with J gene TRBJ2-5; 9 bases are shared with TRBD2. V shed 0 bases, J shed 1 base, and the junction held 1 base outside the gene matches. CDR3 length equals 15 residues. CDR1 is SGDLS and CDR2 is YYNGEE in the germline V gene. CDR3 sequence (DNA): TGTGCCAGCAGCGTAGAGGGACTAGCCCAAGAGACCCAGTACTTC. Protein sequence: CASSVEGLAQETQYF.

DNA of the CDR3: TGTGCCAGCAGCGTAGGACAGGGGTTAGGCAATGAGCAGTTCTTC. Encoded protein: CASSVGQGLGNEQFF. The V and J genes are TRBV9 and TRBJ2-1; 8 bases align to TRBD1. The CDR3 covers 15 residues. The V and J ends lost 0 bases and 6 bases, in that order; junction bases with no gene match: 5. CDR1 is SGDLS and CDR2 is YYNGEE in the germline V gene.

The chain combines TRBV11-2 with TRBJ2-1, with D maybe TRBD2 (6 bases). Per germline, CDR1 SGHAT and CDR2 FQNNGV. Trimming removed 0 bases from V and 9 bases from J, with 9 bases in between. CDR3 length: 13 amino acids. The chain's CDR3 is CASSLDVGSEQFF. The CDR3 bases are TGTGCCAGCAGCTTAGACGTCGGGAGTGAGCAGTTCTTC. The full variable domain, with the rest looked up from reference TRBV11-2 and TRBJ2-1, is EAGVAQSPRYKIIEKRQSVAFWCNPISGHATLYWYQQILGQGPKLLIQFQNNGVVDDSQLPKDRFSAERLKGVDSTLKIQPAKLEDSAVYLCASSLDVGSEQFFGPGTRLTVL.

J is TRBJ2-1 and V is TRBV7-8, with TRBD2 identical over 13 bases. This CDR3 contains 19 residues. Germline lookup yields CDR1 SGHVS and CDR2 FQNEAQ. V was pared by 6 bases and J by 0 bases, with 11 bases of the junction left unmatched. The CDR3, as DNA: TGTGCCAGCAGTTCTGGGACTAGCGGGACCATGAGCTCCTACAATGAGCAGTTCTTC. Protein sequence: CASSSGTSGTMSSYNEQFF.

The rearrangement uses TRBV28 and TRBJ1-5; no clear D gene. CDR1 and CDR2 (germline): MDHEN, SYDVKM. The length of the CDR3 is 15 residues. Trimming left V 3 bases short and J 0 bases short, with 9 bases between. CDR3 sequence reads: CASSFREYSNQPQHF. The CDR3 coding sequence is TGTGCCAGCAGTTTTCGGGAGTATAGCAATCAGCCCCAGCATTTT.

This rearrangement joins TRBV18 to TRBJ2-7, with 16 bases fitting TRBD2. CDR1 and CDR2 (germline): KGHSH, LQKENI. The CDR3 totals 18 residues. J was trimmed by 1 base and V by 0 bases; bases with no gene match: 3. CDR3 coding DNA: TGTGCCAGCTCACCACCCGGGACTAGCGGGAGGGCGTCCTACGAGCAGTACTTC. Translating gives CASSPPGTSGRASYEQYF.

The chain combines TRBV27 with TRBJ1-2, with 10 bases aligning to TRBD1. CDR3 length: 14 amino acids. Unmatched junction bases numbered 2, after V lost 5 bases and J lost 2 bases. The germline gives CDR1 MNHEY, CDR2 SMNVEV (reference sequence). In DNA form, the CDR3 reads TGTGCCAGCAGTACGGGACAGGGGAACTATGGCTACACCTTC. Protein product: CASSTGQGNYGYTF.

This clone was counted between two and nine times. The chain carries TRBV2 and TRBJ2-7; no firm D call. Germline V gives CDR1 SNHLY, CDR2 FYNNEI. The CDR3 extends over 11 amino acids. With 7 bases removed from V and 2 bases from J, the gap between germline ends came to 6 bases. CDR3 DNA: TGTGCCAGCACCCCGACCTACGAGCAGTACTTC. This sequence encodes CASTPTYEQYF.

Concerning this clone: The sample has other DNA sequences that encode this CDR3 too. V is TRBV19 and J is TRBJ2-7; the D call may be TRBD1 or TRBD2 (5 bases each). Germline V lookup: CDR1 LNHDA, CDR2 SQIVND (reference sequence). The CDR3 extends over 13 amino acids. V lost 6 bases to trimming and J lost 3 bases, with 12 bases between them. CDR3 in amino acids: CASSTGTVYEQYF. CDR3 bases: TGTGCCAGTAGCACCGGGACGGTCTACGAGCAGTACTTC.

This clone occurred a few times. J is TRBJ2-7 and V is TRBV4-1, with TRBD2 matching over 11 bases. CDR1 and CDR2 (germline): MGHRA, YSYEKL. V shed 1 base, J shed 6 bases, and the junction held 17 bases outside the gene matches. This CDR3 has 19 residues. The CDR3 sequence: CASSQGPSGASGRFGEQYF. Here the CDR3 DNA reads TGCGCCAGCAGCCAAGGCCCAAGCGGGGCTAGCGGGAGGTTCGGCGAGCAGTACTTC.

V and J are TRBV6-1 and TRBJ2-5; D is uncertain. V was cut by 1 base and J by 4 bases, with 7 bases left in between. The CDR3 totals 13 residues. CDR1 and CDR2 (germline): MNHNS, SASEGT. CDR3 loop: CASSEVVVETQYF. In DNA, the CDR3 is TGTGCCAGCAGTGAAGTGGTTGTAGAGACCCAGTACTTC.

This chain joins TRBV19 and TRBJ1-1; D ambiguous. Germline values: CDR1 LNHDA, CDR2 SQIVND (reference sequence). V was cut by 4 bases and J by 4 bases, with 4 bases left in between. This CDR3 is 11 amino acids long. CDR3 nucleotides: TGTGCCAGTAGTACCGGCACTGAAGCTTTCTTT. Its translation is CASSTGTEAFF.